This T cell receptor (beta chain) was profiled in a study of blood T cell repertoires in COVID-19. Study summary: T cells, B-cell-depleted T cells, or PBMCs provided the cDNA or gDNA that served as material.

Study processing details: Amplified reference gene primers provided the basis for estimating nucleated cell counts. TCRdb's copy holds only in-frame clones and misses some; the assay was immunoSEQ multiplex PCR. For V, J and clone size, that table is used; D and trimming come from the DNA. The sample carries under 300,000 clones, 86% recorded once. The CDR3 length is 15 residues. CDR1 is ENHRY and CDR2 is SYGVKD in the germline V gene. Trimming took off 2 bases at V and 5 bases at J, with 16 bases between the two ends. The sequence derives from a young woman with COVID-19, enrolled during active disease. This rearrangement joins TRBV10-3 to TRBJ2-7, with D maybe TRBD1 (5 bases). Sequencing input: peripheral blood. The CDR3 nucleotides are TGTGCCATCAGTGAGAGTACTCAGGGTTTGAACGAGCAGTACTTC. Translating it yields CAISESTQGLNEQYF.